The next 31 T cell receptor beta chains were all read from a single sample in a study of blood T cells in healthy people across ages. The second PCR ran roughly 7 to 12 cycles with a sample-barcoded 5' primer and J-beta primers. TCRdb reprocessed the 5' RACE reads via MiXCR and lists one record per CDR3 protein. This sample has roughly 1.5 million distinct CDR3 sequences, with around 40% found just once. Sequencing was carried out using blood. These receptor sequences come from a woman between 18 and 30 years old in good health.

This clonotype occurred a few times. The CDR3 protein is CSHEGEASPETQYF. The CDR3 DNA reads TGCAGTCACGAGGGGGAAGCAAGCCCGGAGACCCAGTACTTC. V is TRBV20-1 and J is TRBJ2-7, with D possibly matching TRBD1 (6 bases). The J call may not be correct, given that the DNA end is closer to TRBJ2-5. The CDR3 runs to 14 residues. The germline V gene encodes CDR1 DFQATT and CDR2 SNEGSKA (reference sequence).

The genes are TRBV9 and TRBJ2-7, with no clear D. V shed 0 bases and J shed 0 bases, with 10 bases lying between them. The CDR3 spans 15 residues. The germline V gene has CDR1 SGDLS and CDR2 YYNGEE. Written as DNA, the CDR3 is TGTGCCAGCAGCGTAGGACCTTCGAGCTCCTACGAGCAGTACTTC. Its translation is CASSVGPSSSYEQYF.

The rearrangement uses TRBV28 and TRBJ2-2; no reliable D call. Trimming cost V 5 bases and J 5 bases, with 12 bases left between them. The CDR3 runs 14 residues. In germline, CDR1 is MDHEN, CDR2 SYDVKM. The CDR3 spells CASSVSRRTGELFF. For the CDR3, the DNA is TGTGCCAGCAGTGTCTCACGGCGTACCGGGGAGCTGTTTTTT.

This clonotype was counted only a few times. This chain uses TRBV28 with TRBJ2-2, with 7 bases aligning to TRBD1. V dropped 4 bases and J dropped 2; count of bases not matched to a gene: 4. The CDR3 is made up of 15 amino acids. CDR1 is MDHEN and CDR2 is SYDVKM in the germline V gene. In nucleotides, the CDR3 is TGTGCCAGCAGTTCCCGGGACAGTAACACCGGGGAGCTGTTTTTT. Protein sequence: CASSSRDSNTGELFF.

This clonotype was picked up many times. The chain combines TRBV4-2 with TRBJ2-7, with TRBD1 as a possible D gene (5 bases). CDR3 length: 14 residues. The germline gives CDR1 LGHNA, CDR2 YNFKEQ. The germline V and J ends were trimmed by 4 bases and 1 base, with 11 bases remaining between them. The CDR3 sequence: CASSPTTGSYEQYF. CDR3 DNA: TGTGCCAGCAGCCCTACTACAGGATCCTACGAGCAGTACTTC.

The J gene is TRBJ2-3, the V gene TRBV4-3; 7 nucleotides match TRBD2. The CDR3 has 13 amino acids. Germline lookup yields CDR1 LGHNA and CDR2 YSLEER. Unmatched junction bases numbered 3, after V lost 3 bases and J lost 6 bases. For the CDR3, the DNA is TGCGCCAGCAGCCACGTAGCGGGTGATACGCAGTATTTT. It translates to CASSHVAGDTQYF.

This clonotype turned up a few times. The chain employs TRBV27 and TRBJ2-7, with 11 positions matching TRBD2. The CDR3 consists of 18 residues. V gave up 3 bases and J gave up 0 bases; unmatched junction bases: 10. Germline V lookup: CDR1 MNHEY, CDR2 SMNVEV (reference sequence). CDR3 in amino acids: CASSFTGLAESSSYEQYF. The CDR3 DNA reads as TGTGCCAGCAGTTTCACGGGACTAGCGGAATCGAGCTCCTACGAGCAGTACTTC.

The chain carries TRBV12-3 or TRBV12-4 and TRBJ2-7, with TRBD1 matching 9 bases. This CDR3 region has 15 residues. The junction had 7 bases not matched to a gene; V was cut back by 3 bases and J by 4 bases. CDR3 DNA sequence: TGTGCCAGCAGTTTTTGGGGACAGGGTCCTTACGAGCAGTACTTC. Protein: CASSFWGQGPYEQYF.

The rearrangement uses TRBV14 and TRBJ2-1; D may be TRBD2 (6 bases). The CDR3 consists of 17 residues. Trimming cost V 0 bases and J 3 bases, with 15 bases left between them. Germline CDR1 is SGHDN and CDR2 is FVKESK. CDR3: CASSQDEKRVGYNEQFF. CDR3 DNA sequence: TGTGCCAGCAGCCAAGACGAAAAGCGGGTGGGCTACAATGAGCAGTTCTTC.

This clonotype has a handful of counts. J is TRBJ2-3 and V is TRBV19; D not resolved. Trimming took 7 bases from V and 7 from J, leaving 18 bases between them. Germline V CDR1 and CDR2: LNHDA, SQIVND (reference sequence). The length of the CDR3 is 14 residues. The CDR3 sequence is CASTMMGTGYTQYF. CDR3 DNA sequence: TGTGCCAGTACCATGATGGGTACCGGGTATACGCAGTATTTT.

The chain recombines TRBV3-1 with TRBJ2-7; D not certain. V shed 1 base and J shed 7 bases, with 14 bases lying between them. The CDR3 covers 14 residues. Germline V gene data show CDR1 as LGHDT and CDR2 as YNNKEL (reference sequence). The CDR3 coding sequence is TGTGCCAGCAGCCAAGGACCCACGCGTGTTGAGCAGTACTTC. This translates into CASSQGPTRVEQYF.

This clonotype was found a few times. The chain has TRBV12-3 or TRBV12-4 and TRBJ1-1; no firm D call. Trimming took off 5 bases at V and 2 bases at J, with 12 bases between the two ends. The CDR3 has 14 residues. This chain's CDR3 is CASSVDTRNTEAFF. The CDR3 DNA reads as TGTGCCAGCAGTGTAGACACCCGCAACACTGAAGCTTTCTTT.

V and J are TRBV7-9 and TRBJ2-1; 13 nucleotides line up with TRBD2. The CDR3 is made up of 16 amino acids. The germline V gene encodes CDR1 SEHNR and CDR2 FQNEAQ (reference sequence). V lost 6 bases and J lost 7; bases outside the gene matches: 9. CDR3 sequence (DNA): TGTGCCAGCAGTTTAACTAGCGGGAGGGCCGGAAATGAGCAGTTCTTC. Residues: CASSLTSGRAGNEQFF.

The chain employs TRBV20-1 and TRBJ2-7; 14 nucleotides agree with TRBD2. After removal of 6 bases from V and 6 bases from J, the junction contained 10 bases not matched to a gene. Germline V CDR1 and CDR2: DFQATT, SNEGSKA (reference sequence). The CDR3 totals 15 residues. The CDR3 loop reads CSAKGLAGAVGEQYF. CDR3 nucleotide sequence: TGCAGTGCGAAGGGACTAGCGGGAGCTGTTGGCGAGCAGTACTTC.

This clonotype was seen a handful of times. The CDR3 bases are TGTGCCAGCAGTTACCGGAGGACAGGGCAATCAGATACGCAGTATTTT. This gives the protein CASSYRRTGQSDTQYF. The chain employs TRBV6-2 or TRBV6-3 and TRBJ2-3, with 8 bases matching TRBD1. This CDR3 contains 16 residues. CDR1 is MNHEY, CDR2 SVGEGT, per germline. The J segment lost 4 bases and the V segment lost 2 bases, leaving 8 bases of the junction unmatched.

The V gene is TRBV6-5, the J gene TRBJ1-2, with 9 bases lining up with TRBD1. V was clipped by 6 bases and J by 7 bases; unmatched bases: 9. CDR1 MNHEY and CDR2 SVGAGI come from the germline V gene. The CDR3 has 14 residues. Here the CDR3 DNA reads TGTGCCAGCAGCCCGGGACAGGGAACAGGTGGCTACACCTTC. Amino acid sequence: CASSPGQGTGGYTF.

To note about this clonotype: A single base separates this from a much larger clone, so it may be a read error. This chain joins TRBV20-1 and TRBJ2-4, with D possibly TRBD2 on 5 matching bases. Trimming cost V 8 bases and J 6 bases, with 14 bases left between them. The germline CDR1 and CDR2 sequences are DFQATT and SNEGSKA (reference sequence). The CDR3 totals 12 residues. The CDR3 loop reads CSCRGIRNIQYF. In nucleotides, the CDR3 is TGCAGTTGCCGGGGTATTAGAAACATTCAGTACTTC.

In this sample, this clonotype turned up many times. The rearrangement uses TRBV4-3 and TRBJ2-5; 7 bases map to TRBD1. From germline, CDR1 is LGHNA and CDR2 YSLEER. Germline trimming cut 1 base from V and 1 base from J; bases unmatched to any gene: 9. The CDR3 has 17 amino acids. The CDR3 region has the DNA TGCGCCAGCAGCCAAGCCTTATCGAGGGGGCCCCAAGAGACCCAGTACTTC. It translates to CASSQALSRGPQETQYF.

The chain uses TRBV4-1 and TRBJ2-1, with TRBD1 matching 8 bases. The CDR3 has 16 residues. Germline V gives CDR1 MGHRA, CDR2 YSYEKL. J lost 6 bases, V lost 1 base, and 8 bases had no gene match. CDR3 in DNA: TGCGCCAGCAGCCAAGCCCCCCCCGACAGGGGCAATGAGCAGTTCTTC. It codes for CASSQAPPDRGNEQFF.

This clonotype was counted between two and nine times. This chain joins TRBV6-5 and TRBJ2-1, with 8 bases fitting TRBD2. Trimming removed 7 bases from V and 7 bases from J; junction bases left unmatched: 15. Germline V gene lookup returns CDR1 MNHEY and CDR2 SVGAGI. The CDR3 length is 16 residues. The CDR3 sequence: CASNIASGGYINEQFF. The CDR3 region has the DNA TGTGCCAGCAATATAGCTTCGGGGGGGTATATTAATGAGCAGTTCTTC.

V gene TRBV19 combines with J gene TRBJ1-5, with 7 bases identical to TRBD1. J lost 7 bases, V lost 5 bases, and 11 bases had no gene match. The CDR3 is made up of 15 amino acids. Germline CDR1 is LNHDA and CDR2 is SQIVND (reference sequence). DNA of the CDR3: TGTGCCAGTAGTTCCCTCGACAGGGTACGGCAGCCCCAGCATTTT. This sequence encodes CASSSLDRVRQPQHF. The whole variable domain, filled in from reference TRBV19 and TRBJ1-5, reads DGGITQSPKYLFRKEGQNVTLSCEQNLNHDAMYWYRQDPGQGLRLIYYSQIVNDFQKGDIAEGYSVSREKKESFPLTVTSAQKNPTAFYLCASSSLDRVRQPQHFGDGTRLSIL.

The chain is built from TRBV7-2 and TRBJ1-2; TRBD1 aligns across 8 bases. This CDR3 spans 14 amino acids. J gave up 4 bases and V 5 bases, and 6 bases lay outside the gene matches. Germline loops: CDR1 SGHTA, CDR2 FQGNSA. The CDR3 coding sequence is TGTGCCAGCAGCCAGCAGACAGGGGCCTATGGCTACACCTTC. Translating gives CASSQQTGAYGYTF.

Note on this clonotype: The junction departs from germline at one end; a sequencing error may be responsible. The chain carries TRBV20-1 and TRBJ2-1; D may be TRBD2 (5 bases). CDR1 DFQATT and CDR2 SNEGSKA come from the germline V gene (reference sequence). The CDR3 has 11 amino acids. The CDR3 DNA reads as TGCAGTACTAGAGTCTGGAATGAGCAGTTCTTC. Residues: CSTRVWNEQFF.

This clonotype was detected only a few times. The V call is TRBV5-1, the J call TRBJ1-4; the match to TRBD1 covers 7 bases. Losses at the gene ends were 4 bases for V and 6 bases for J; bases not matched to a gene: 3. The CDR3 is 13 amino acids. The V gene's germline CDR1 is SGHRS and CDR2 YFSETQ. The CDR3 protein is CASSGGGDEKLFF. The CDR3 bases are TGCGCCAGCAGCGGAGGGGGCGATGAAAAACTGTTTTTT.

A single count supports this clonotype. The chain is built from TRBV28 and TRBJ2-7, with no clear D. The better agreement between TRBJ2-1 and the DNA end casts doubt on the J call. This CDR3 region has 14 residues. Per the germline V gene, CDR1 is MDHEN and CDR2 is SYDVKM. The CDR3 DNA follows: TGTGCCAGCGGCTCCTTTCCTTACTCCTACGAGCAGTTCTTC. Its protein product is CASGSFPYSYEQFF.

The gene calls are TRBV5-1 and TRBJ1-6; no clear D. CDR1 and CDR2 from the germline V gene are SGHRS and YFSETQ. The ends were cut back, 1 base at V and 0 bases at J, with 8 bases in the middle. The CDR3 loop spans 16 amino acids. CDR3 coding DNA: TGCGCCAGCAGCTTGACCAGGTCCTCCTATAATTCACCCCTCCACTTT. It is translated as CASSLTRSSYNSPLHF. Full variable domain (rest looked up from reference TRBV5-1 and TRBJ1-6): KAGVTQTPRYLIKTRGQQVTLSCSPISGHRSVSWYQQTPGQGLQFLFEYFSETQRNKGNFPGRFSGRQFSNSRSEMNVSTLELGDSALYLCASSLTRSSYNSPLHFGNGTRLTVT.

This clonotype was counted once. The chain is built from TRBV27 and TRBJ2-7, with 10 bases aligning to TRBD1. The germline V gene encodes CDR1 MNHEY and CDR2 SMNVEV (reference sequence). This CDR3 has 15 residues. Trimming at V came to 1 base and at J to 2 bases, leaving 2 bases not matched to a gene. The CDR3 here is CASSLWGTGAYEQYF. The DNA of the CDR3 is TGTGCCAGCAGTTTATGGGGGACAGGGGCCTACGAGCAGTACTTC.

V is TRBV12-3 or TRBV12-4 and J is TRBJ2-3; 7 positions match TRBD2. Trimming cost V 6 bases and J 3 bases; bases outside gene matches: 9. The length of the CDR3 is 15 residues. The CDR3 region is CASRRSGTLTDTQYF. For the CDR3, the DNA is TGTGCCAGCAGAAGAAGCGGGACGCTGACAGATACGCAGTATTTT.

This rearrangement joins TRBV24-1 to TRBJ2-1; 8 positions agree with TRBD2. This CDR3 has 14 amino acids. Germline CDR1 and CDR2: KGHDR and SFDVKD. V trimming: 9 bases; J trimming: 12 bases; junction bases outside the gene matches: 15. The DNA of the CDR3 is TGTGCCACCTCACAAGGGACTAGAACAGGTATGCAGTTCTTC. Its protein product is CATSQGTRTGMQFF.

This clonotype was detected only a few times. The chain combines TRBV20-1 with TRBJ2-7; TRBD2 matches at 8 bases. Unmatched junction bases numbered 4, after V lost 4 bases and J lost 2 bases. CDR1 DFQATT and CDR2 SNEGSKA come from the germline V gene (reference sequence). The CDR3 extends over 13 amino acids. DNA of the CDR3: TGCAGTGCTACGGCGGGAGGAACCTACGAGCAGTACTTC. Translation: CSATAGGTYEQYF.

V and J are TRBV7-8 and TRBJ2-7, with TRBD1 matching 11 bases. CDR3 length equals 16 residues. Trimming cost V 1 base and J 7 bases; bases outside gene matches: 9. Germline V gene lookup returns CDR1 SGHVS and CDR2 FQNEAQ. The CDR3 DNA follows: TGTGCCAGCAGCTTAGGGGGGACAGGGGGATGGCATGAGCAGTACTTC. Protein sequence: CASSLGGTGGWHEQYF.